In its sample, the clone carrying this T cell receptor (beta chain) was seen once. The data were taken from a study of patients and donors after allogeneic stem cell transplantation. Trimming cost V 0 bases and J 7 bases, with 7 bases left between them. Germline V gene data show CDR1 as SGHVS and CDR2 as FQNEAQ. This CDR3 region has 13 residues. TCRdb independently ran MiXCR on the RT-PCR reads; one entry per CDR3 protein. The table includes 390,000 or so distinct CDR3 sequences, more than 15% detected once. The chain recombines TRBV7-8 with TRBJ2-1; D is perhaps TRBD2 (6 bases). What was sequenced was blood, either unsorted or a sorted T cell fraction (not recorded which). The TCR originated in a human donor who was either an allogeneic HSCT recipient or a stem cell or donor lymphocyte infusion donor (not recorded which). It is not recorded whose cells these are; they may come from a transplant donor. The chain's CDR3 is CASSLARGNEQFF. The CDR3 DNA is TGTGCCAGCAGCTTAGCGCGGGGAAATGAGCAGTTCTTC.